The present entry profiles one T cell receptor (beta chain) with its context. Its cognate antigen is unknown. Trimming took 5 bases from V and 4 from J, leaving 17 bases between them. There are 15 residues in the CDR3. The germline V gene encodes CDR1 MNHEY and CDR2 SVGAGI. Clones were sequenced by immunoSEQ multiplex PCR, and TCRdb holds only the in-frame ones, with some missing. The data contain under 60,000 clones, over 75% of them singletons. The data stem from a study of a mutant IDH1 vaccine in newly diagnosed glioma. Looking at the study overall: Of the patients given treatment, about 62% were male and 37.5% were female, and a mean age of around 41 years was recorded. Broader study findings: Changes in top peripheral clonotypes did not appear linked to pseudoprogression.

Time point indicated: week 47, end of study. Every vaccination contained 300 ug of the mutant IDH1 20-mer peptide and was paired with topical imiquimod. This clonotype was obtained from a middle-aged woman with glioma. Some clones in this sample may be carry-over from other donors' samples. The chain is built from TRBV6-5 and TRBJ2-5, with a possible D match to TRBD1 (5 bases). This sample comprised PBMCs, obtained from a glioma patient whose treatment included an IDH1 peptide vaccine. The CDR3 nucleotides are TGTGCCAGCAGTCCCTTGGACGGTAGGGGAGAGACCCAGTACTTC. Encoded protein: CASSPLDGRGETQYF.